What follows are 7 T cell receptor beta chains derived from one specimen sequenced in a study of OX40 agonist ivuxolimab in advanced cancers. Clones were sequenced by immunoSEQ multiplex PCR, and TCRdb holds only the in-frame ones, with some missing. This sample has 65,000 to 95,000 clones, with approximately 81% found just once. The source was CD4+ or CD8+ T cells sorted from blood, collected in a trial of the OX40 agonist ivuxolimab. These receptors were obtained from an adult with an advanced solid tumor such as melanoma, head and neck, liver or kidney cancer.

This clone was seen once. The chain uses TRBV5-4 and TRBJ1-1; D gene uncertain. This CDR3 is built from 14 residues. V lost 4 bases and J lost 0, with 10 bases in between. CDR1 and CDR2 from the germline V gene are SGHNT and YYREEE (reference sequence). The CDR3 reads CASSNSLMNTEAFF. Here the CDR3 DNA reads TGTGCCAGCAGCAACTCACTAATGAACACTGAAGCTTTCTTT.

The chain is built from TRBV2 and TRBJ1-6, with 7 bases identical to TRBD1. CDR1 and CDR2 (germline): SNHLY, FYNNEI. The CDR3 length is 14 residues. After removal of 6 bases from V and 7 bases from J, the junction contained 6 bases not matched to a gene. CDR3 in amino acids: CASRTGTANSPLHF. CDR3 bases: TGTGCCAGCAGGACCGGGACAGCGAATTCACCCCTCCACTTT.

The chain links TRBV6-6 to TRBJ2-1; D call uncertain. There are 16 residues in the CDR3. Trimming took 6 bases from V and 0 from J, leaving 15 bases between them. CDR1 is MNHNY and CDR2 is SVGAGI in the germline V gene (reference sequence). CDR3: CASRGRATSSYNEQFF. CDR3 DNA sequence: TGTGCCAGCAGGGGTAGGGCAACGAGCTCCTACAATGAGCAGTTCTTC.

The chain has TRBV6-5 and TRBJ1-1; no clear D. Trimming stripped 0 bases from V and 0 bases from J, with 11 bases between. The V gene's germline CDR1 is MNHEY and CDR2 SVGAGI. CDR3 size: 16 residues. DNA of the CDR3: TGTGCCAGCAGTTACTCACGGGGAGCTATGAACACTGAAGCTTTCTTT. This encodes CASSYSRGAMNTEAFF.

The rearrangement links TRBV11-2 to TRBJ2-1; TRBD1 matches at 8 bases. This CDR3 has 15 amino acids. V shed 0 bases and J 4 bases; nucleotides not matched to a gene: 2. From germline, CDR1 is SGHAT and CDR2 FQNNGV. Here the CDR3 DNA reads TGTGCCAGCAGCTTAGAGGGACAGGTTTACAATGAGCAGTTCTTC. This sequence encodes CASSLEGQVYNEQFF.

The gene calls are TRBV2 and TRBJ2-7; D not certain. Trimming stripped 6 bases from V and 2 bases from J, with 14 bases between. This CDR3 has 14 residues. The germline V gene encodes CDR1 SNHLY and CDR2 FYNNEI. CDR3 loop: CASRSRYGTYEQYF. CDR3 DNA: TGTGCCAGCAGGAGTCGGTATGGAACCTACGAGCAGTACTTC.

The rearrangement links TRBV5-1 to TRBJ1-2; the D is unclear. V gave up 6 bases and J gave up 2 bases, with 11 bases separating them. Germline CDR1 is SGHRS and CDR2 is YFSETQ. The CDR3 extends over 13 amino acids. CDR3 nucleotides: TGCGCCAGCATGCTAGATCAAAACTATGGCTACACCTTC. Protein product: CASMLDQNYGYTF.